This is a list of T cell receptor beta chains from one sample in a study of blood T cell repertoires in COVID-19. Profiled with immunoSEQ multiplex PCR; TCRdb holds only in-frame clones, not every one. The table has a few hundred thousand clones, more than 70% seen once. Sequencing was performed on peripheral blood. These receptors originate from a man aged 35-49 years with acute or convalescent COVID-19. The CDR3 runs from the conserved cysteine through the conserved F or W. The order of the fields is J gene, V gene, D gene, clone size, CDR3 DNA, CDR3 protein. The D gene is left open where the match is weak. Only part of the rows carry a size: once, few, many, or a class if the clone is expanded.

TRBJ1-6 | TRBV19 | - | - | TGTGCCAGTAGTAGGGGGCCTAATTCACCCCTCCACTTT | CASSRGPNSPLHF
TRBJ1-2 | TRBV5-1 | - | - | TGCGCCAGCAGCTTGCTAGACCGGGTCGGTGGCTACACCTTC | CASSLLDRVGGYTF
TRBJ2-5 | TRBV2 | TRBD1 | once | TGTGCCAGCAGCTACAGGGGGCGAGAACAAGAGACCCAGTACTTC | CASSYRGREQETQYF
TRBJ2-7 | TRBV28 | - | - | TGTGCCAGCAGTTCCCAGCCCCCGGGCGAGCAGTACTTC | CASSSQPPGEQYF
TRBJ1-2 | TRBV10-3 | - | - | TGTGCCATCAGTGAGTCTGGACTCGGAGGGCCCAACTATGGCTACACCTTC | CAISESGLGGPNYGYTF
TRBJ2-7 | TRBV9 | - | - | TGTGCCAGCAGCGTACGGGTTCAGGGTATCAGCCTCCACGAGCAGTACTTC | CASSVRVQGISLHEQYF
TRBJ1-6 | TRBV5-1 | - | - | TGCGCCAGCAGCTGGGAGGGGGGCTCACCCCTCCACTTT | CASSWEGGSPLHF
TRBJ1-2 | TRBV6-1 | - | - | TGTGCCAGCAGTGAAGCGGTAACAGGCTACACCTTC | CASSEAVTGYTF
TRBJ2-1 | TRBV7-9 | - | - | TGTGCCAGCAGCTTTAGACTGCCCACGAATGAGCAGTTCTTC | CASSFRLPTNEQFF
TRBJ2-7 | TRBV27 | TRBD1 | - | TGTGCCAGCAGTTTCTGGGACAGAACCTACGAGCAGTACTTC | CASSFWDRTYEQYF
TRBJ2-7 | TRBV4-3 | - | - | TGCGCCAGCAGCCAAGATCGAGGGACTCCCTACGAGCAGTACTTC | CASSQDRGTPYEQYF
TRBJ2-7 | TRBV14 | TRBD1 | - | TGTGCCAGCAGCCAAGAGAAGGCCAGGGGGCGCTACGAGCAGTACTTC | CASSQEKARGRYEQYF
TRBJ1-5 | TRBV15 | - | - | TGTGCCACCAGCAGAGGGACTTACCAGCCCCAGCATTTT | CATSRGTYQPQHF
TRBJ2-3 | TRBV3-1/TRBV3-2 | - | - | TGTGCCAGCAGTGGAAGACGCCGGTGGGGGGACTTAAGAAATACGCAGTATTTT | CASSGRRRWGDLRNTQYF
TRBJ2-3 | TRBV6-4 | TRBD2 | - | TGTGCCAGCAGTAAGCGGACTAGCGAAACAGATACGCAGTATTTT | CASSKRTSETDTQYF
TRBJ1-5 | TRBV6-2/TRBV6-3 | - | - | TGTGCCAGCAGTAACGGGAGCAATCAGCCCCAGCATTTT | CASSNGSNQPQHF
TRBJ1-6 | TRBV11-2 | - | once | TGTGCCAGCAGCCCAGCAGGGAATTCACCCCTCCACTTT | CASSPAGNSPLHF
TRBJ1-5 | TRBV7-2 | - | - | TGTGCCAGCAGCTTGACAATTGAGGGTTTCAGCAATCAGCCCCAGCATTTT | CASSLTIEGFSNQPQHF
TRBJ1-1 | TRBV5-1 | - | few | TGCGCCAGCAGCTCAGTACGGCTGGGCAGGGGCGAGGTTGAAGCTTTCTTT | CASSSVRLGRGEVEAFF
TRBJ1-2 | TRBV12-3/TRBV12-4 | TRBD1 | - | TGTGCCAGCAGATCGGGACAGCACTATGGCTACACCTTC | CASRSGQHYGYTF
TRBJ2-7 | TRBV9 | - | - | TGTGCCAGCAGCCCCGGGAATCCCTACGAGCAGTACTTC | CASSPGNPYEQYF
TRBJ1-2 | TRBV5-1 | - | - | TGCGCCAGCAGCTTCCCCTATAAACAGGGTATCTATGGCTACACCTTC | CASSFPYKQGIYGYTF
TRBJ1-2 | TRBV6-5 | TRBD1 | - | TGTGCCAGCAGTTACTTTTCACAGGGGGTTGGCTACACCTTC | CASSYFSQGVGYTF
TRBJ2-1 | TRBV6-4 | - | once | TGTGCCAGCAGTGTTGGAGGGGGCGACTACAATGAGCAGTTCTTC | CASSVGGGDYNEQFF
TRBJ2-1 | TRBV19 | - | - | TGTGCCAGTAGTATAGGAGAGACCAGGGGTCCCAATGAGCAGTTCTTC | CASSIGETRGPNEQFF
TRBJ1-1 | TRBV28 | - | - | TGTGCCAGCAGCTTAATGGGGCTAGGCACTGAAGCTTTCTTT | CASSLMGLGTEAFF
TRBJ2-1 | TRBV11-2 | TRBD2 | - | TGTGCCAGCAGCTCTCTTACCGGGACTAGCGGGAGTGCTGAGCAGTTCTTC | CASSSLTGTSGSAEQFF
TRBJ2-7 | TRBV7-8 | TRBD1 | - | TGTGCCAGCAGCTTAACACCGGGACAGTACGAGCAGTACTTC | CASSLTPGQYEQYF
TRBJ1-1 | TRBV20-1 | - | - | TGCAGCCCCAGGGAGGGGCCTGAAGCTTTCTTT | CSPREGPEAFF
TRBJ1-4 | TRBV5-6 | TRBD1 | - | TGTGCCAGCAGCCGGGGACAGGGGATCGAAAAACTGTTTTTT | CASSRGQGIEKLFF
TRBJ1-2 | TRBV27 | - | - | TGTGCCAGCAGTTTATCTGGGGGCTACGATCGCTACACCTTC | CASSLSGGYDRYTF
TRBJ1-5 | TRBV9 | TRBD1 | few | TGTGCCAGCAGCGTTTATCGGACCCGACAGGGTAATCAGCCCCAGCATTTT | CASSVYRTRQGNQPQHF
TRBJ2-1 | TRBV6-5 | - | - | TGTGCCAGCAGTTACATGGGGGGGGCTTACCAGCAGTTCTTC | CASSYMGGAYQQFF
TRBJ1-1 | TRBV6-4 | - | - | TGTGCCAGCAGTAACAAACTGAACACTGAAGCTTTCTTT | CASSNKLNTEAFF
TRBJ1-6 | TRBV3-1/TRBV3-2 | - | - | TGTGCCAGCAGCCAAGTCGGGAAATATAATTCACCCCTCCACTTT | CASSQVGKYNSPLHF
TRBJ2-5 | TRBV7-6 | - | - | TGTGCCAGCAGCTTAGTCGTGAGGTCAGAGACCCAGTACTTC | CASSLVVRSETQYF
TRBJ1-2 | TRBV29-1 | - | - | TGCAGCGTTGGTACCGTGTCAGGGGAGGGCTACACCTTC | CSVGTVSGEGYTF
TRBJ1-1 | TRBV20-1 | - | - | TGCAGTGCTCCGAGGAACACTGAAGCTTTCTTT | CSAPRNTEAFF
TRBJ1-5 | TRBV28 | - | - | TGTGCCAGCAGTTTACCGGGCGGGGGCTATAGCAATCAGCCCCAGCATTTT | CASSLPGGGYSNQPQHF
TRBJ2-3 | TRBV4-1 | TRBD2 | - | TGCGCCAGCAGCCAAGCGACTAGCGGGGGGCCAACTAGCACAGATACGCAGTATTTT | CASSQATSGGPTSTDTQYF
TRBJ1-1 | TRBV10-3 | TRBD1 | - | TGTGCCATCAGTGAACAGGGGCCAACACAAGCTTTCTTT | CAISEQGPTQAFF
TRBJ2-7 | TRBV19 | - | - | TGTGCCAGTAGTATAGTAATCGACACCTCCTACGAGCAGTACTTC | CASSIVIDTSYEQYF
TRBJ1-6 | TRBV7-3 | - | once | TGTGCCAGCAGCTTATATGCTCCAGATTCACCCCTCCACTTT | CASSLYAPDSPLHF
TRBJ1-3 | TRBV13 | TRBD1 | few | TGTGCCAGCAGCGCAGAAGTTGGGACAGGGGACTCTGGAAACACCATATATTTT | CASSAEVGTGDSGNTIYF
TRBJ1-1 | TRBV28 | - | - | TGTGCCAGCAGCCTAGGACAGCTTATGAACACTGAAGCTTTCTTT | CASSLGQLMNTEAFF
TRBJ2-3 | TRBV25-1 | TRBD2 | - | TGTGCCAGCAGTAAGCGGGGGAGCACAGATACGCAGTATTTT | CASSKRGSTDTQYF
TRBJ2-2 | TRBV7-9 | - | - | TGTGCCAGCAGATCGAGGGACACCGGGGAGCTGTTTTTT | CASRSRDTGELFF